These 8 T cell receptor beta chains came from one sample sequenced in a study of blood T cells in healthy people across ages. It was with a sample-barcoded 5' primer and a J-beta primer mix that a second PCR of roughly 6 to 11 cycles was run. One entry per CDR3 protein results from TCRdb running MiXCR on the 5' RACE reads. Of 500,000 to 600,000 distinct CDR3 sequences detected, 27% appear once; the ten largest clones hold approximately 17%. Material: blood. The receptors stem from a woman in her 70s in good health.

This chain links TRBV9 with TRBJ2-7; a possible D gene is TRBD2 (5 bases). Germline CDR1 and CDR2: SGDLS and YYNGEE. This CDR3 has 13 residues. V was shortened by 0 bases and J by 5 bases, with 9 bases between the two germline ends. The DNA for the CDR3 is TGTGCCAGCAGCGTAGAAGTCGGGGACGAGCAGTACTTC. Translated, it gives CASSVEVGDEQYF.

This clonotype was recorded a few times. The chain is built from TRBV4-1 and TRBJ2-7; 7 bases are a match to TRBD2. V was pared by 2 bases and J by 0 bases, with 7 bases of the junction left unmatched. CDR1 and CDR2 (germline): MGHRA, YSYEKL. The CDR3 runs to 16 residues. DNA for the CDR3: TGCGCCAGCAGCCAAACCCTAGCGGTAAGCTCCTACGAGCAGTACTTC. Translating it yields CASSQTLAVSSYEQYF.

This rearrangement joins TRBV27 to TRBJ2-2; D unresolved. CDR3 length: 13 residues. The V and J ends lost 3 bases and 5 bases respectively, with 7 bases between them. Germline V gene data show CDR1 as MNHEY and CDR2 as SMNVEV (reference sequence). CDR3 region: CASSFWGTGELFF. The DNA of the CDR3 is TGTGCCAGCAGTTTCTGGGGAACCGGGGAGCTGTTTTTT.

In its sample, this clonotype was seen many times. This chain links TRBV29-1 with TRBJ2-5, with 8 bases aligning to TRBD1. This CDR3 has 12 residues. CDR1 and CDR2 (germline): SQVTM, ANQGSEA. Losses at the gene ends were 7 bases for V and 5 bases for J; bases not matched to a gene: 6. The CDR3 protein is CSATTGVETQYF. DNA of the CDR3: TGCAGCGCCACGACAGGGGTGGAGACCCAGTACTTC.

About this clonotype: The junction shows a germline mismatch at one end, possibly a read error. The J gene is TRBJ2-1, the V gene TRBV20-1, with 10 nucleotides matching TRBD2. This CDR3 contains 15 residues. The germline V gene has CDR1 DFQATT and CDR2 SNEGSKA (reference sequence). The CDR3 sequence: CSARDLAGAYNGQFF. The CDR3 bases are TGCAGTGCTAGAGATCTAGCGGGGGCTTACAATGGGCAGTTCTTC.

Notes on this clonotype: Sequence at one end of the junction differs from germline and may be a read error. This chain joins TRBV5-1 and TRBJ2-1, with a tentative D call TRBD2 (6 bases). The CDR3 covers 14 residues. Germline-derived CDR1 and CDR2 are SGHRS and YFSETQ. The CDR3 DNA is TGCGCCAGCAGCTTGGATGCGGGGAGGAATGAGCAGCTCTTC. This sequence encodes CASSLDAGRNEQLF. Variable domain in full (rest from reference TRBV5-1 and TRBJ2-1): KAGVTQTPRYLIKTRGQQVTLSCSPISGHRSVSWYQQTPGQGLQFLFEYFSETQRNKGNFPGRFSGRQFSNSRSEMNVSTLELGDSALYLCASSLDAGRNEQLFGPGTRLTVL.

There are many counts of this clonotype. The chain employs TRBV10-2 and TRBJ1-5, with D tentatively TRBD1 (5 bases). Per the germline V gene, CDR1 is WSHSY and CDR2 is SAAADI. CDR3 length: 15 residues. Between the trimmed V and J ends, which lost 3 bases and 3 bases, there was a span of 12 bases. The CDR3 nucleotides read TGCGCCAGCAGTGATGGGGACCCAGTCAATCAGCCCCAGCATTTT. Translating it yields CASSDGDPVNQPQHF.

The chain is built from TRBV5-1 and TRBJ2-1, with a tentative D call TRBD1 (6 bases). Gene TRBJ2-7 matches the end of the DNA better, so the J call may be wrong. Germline V gene sequence: CDR1 SGHRS, CDR2 YFSETQ. This CDR3 has 15 residues. CDR3 sequence: CASSPDRTTSYEQYF. The DNA for the CDR3 is TGCGCCAGCAGCCCTGACAGGACCACCTCCTACGAGCAGTACTTC.